This TCR beta chain is from a study of T cell repertoires in cytomegalovirus infection. Study-wide background: In public TCR beta signatures, there were indications of both CMV infection and matching HLA type.

The sample holds a few counts of this clonotype. The antigen remains unidentified. Study-wide results and limits: Frequencies of public TCR beta families were cumulated, and this identified carriers of CMV plus the relevant HLA. Dominant in the ex vivo response were TCR beta clonotypes restricted by HLA-C and specific for CMV.

In TCRdb, the reads were re-called with MiXCR into one record per CDR3 protein. The sample includes 350,000 to 450,000 distinct CDR3 sequences, 18% seen only once; the top ten take less than 9.5%. Germline loops: CDR1 SNHLY, CDR2 FYNNEI. The CDR3 totals 13 residues. Trimming left V 6 bases short and J 4 bases short, with 12 bases between. The gene calls are TRBV2 and TRBJ2-5, with a tentative D call TRBD1 (5 bases). The sample comprised PBMCs. The sequence was collected from a human donor in good health (CMV status not recorded). Some clones in this sample may be carry-over from other donors' samples. The CDR3 region is CASSTGDGETQYF. The CDR3 bases are TGTGCCAGCAGCACAGGAGACGGAGAGACCCAGTACTTC.